Listed below are T cell receptor beta chains from one sample, sequenced in a study of T-cell memory formation after mild COVID-19. TCRdb recomputed calls from the 5' RACE reads with MiXCR, one row per CDR3 protein. The sample contains about 430,000 distinct CDR3 sequences, over 15% of which appear only once. The sequencing sample was made of PBMCs or a T cell subset sorted from them (not recorded which). These receptors were obtained from a man between 18 and 29 years old who had mild COVID-19 (a few samples of this study predate the infection). Cell type and time point are not known. Both conserved end residues are part of each CDR3. D genes are given only for firm matches. Only part of the rows carry a size: once, few, many, or a class if the clone is expanded.

few TRBJ2-5 . TRBV7-9 TGTGCCAGCAGCTTATTCGGAGGGGGCGGCGAGACCCAGTACTTC CASSLFGGGGETQYF
. TRBJ1-1 . TRBV5-4 TGTGCCAGCAGCCGTTTCGACCGCGTTACGAACACTGAAGCTTTCTTT CASSRFDRVTNTEAFF
. TRBJ2-7 . TRBV9 TGTGCCAGCAGCCCCGCAGGGGCCTACGAGCAGTACTTC CASSPAGAYEQYF
. TRBJ1-2 TRBD1 TRBV6-1 TGTGCCAGCAGTGAAAGTGGACAGGGGTCTTATGGCTACACCTTC CASSESGQGSYGYTF
few TRBJ1-6 . TRBV7-2 TGTGCCAGCAGCTTAATGGCCTCACCCCTCCACTTT CASSLMASPLHF
few TRBJ1-2 . TRBV20-1 TGCAGTGCTAGAGGGACGGCCTTCTCTGGCTACACCTTC CSARGTAFSGYTF
few TRBJ1-1 . TRBV6-5 TGTGCCAGCACCCGAAACGTGGGGCGGGACACTGAAGCTTTCTTT CASTRNVGRDTEAFF
few TRBJ2-7 . TRBV5-1 TGCGCCAGCAGCTTCCAACCGGGGGACTCCTACGAGCAGTACTTC CASSFQPGDSYEQYF
. TRBJ2-4 . TRBV7-9 TGTGCCAGCACACCGGGACTACGCGGGGGCAACATTCAGTACTTC CASTPGLRGGNIQYF
. TRBJ1-1 . TRBV15 TGTGCCACCAGCAGAGATAGAGGTCCCACTGAAGCTTTCTTT CATSRDRGPTEAFF
many TRBJ2-7 . TRBV5-6 TGTGCCAGCAGCTTGGCGGGAGAAATATACGAGCAGTACTTC CASSLAGEIYEQYF
. TRBJ2-5 TRBD1 TRBV7-7 TGTGCTAGCAGCTTGGGACAGAAACAAGAGACCCAGTACTTC CASSLGQKQETQYF
. TRBJ1-5 . TRBV6-6 TGTGCCAGCAGACGGGGAAATCAGCCCCAGCATTTT CASRRGNQPQHF
. TRBJ1-2 . TRBV12-3/TRBV12-4 TGTGCCAGCAAGTGGAGACAGTCTCAGAACTATGGCTACACCTTC CASKWRQSQNYGYTF
. TRBJ2-5 . TRBV4-3 TGCGCCAGCAGCCAAGCCTACGGCGGGGAGACCCAGTACTTC CASSQAYGGETQYF
few TRBJ2-1 . TRBV18 TGTGCCAGCTCACCAATCGGGTACAATGAGCAGTTCTTC CASSPIGYNEQFF
few TRBJ2-4 . TRBV5-4 TGTGCCAGCAGCTTGCCCGGACGATCGAACATTCAGTACTTC CASSLPGRSNIQYF
many TRBJ2-3 . TRBV5-1 TGCGCCAGCAGCTTGAAGGGCACAGATACGCAGTATTTT CASSLKGTDTQYF
. TRBJ2-3 TRBD1 TRBV5-4 TGTGCCAGCAGTTACACGGGACAGGGGGGGGATACGCAGTATTTT CASSYTGQGGDTQYF
few TRBJ1-5 . TRBV29-1 TGCAGCGTTGCAGACCGTAGCAATCAGCCCCAGCATTTT CSVADRSNQPQHF
. TRBJ1-2 TRBD1 TRBV6-2/TRBV6-3 TGTGCCAGCAGTACGGCCGGGGACAGGCCCTATGGCTACACCTTC CASSTAGDRPYGYTF
few TRBJ2-3 . TRBV4-1 TGCGCCAGCAGCCAGGGGATTGCAGGAGCCGGGGCCGGGGAGTATTTT CASSQGIAGAGAGEYF
. TRBJ2-1 . TRBV4-1 TGCGCCAGCAGCCCCTGGACCGGGTTTGAGCAGTTCTTC CASSPWTGFEQFF
few TRBJ2-7 . TRBV7-6 TGTGCCAGCAGCCTCATTCGGAACGAGCAGTACTTC CASSLIRNEQYF
. TRBJ1-1 . TRBV5-1 TGCGCCAGCAGCCTATATGGGGGCAGGGACACTGAAGCTTTCTTT CASSLYGGRDTEAFF
. TRBJ1-2 . TRBV5-1 TGCGCCAGCAGCTTGGCCCCCAGGGGAAACTATGGCTACACCTTC CASSLAPRGNYGYTF
. TRBJ1-6 TRBD1 TRBV6-5 TGTGCCAGCAGCGCAAGAGGGACAGGGGATAATTCACCCCTCCACTTT CASSARGTGDNSPLHF
. TRBJ2-3 TRBD1 TRBV15 TGTGCCACCAGCAGGGACAGGGGGCGGGATACGCAGTATTTT CATSRDRGRDTQYF
. TRBJ1-3 . TRBV10-3 TGTGCCATCAGTGAGGGGCAACCTCGGTCGAGTGGAAACACCATATATTTT CAISEGQPRSSGNTIYF
few TRBJ2-2 . TRBV5-1 TGCGCCAGCAGCTCAGGGACTTCGACCGGGGAGCTGTTTTTT CASSSGTSTGELFF
. TRBJ2-7 . TRBV12-3/TRBV12-4 TGTGCCAGCAGTTTTGGTAAAGGGCTTTACGAGCAGTACTTC CASSFGKGLYEQYF
many TRBJ2-2 . TRBV5-1 TGCGCCAGCAGCTTGGGGGCCCCAGACACCGGGGAGCTGTTTTTT CASSLGAPDTGELFF
many TRBJ2-2 . TRBV28 TGTGCCAGCAGTTCTCAGAACACCGGGGAGCTGTTTTTT CASSSQNTGELFF
few TRBJ1-4 . TRBV20-1 TGCAGTGCTAGCTCTAGGATTGAAAAAATGTTTTTT CSASSRIEKMFF
. TRBJ1-4 . TRBV25-1 TGTGCCAGCAGTGAATGGCGGGGAAGAACTAATGAAAAACTGTTTTTT CASSEWRGRTNEKLFF
. TRBJ1-5 TRBD1 TRBV18 TGTGCCAGCTCACAAACGACCGGGACAGGGGGAGAGCCCCAGCATTTT CASSQTTGTGGEPQHF
. TRBJ2-3 . TRBV5-4 TGTGCCAGCAGCTGGAATTGGGGCAATACGCAGTATTTT CASSWNWGNTQYF
. TRBJ2-1 TRBD2 TRBV6-2/TRBV6-3 TGTGCCAGCAGACCCGGGACTAGCGGCCGCCAGGGTGAGCAGTTCTTC CASRPGTSGRQGEQFF
. TRBJ2-7 TRBD1 TRBV28 TGTGCCAGCAGTAACCCCGGGACAGGGAGGTACGAGCAGTACTTC CASSNPGTGRYEQYF
. TRBJ2-5 . TRBV5-6 TGTGCCAGCAGGGGACAACCCGGCGAGACCCAGTACTTC CASRGQPGETQYF
few TRBJ1-1 . TRBV5-1 TGCGCCAGCAGCTTCGACAGAATGGTCGCTGAAGCTTTCTTT CASSFDRMVAEAFF
. TRBJ1-5 . TRBV7-2 TGTGCCAGCAGCTTATACCCAGGGCGTCCGAGCAATCAGCCCCAGCATTTT CASSLYPGRPSNQPQHF
few TRBJ1-6 TRBD1 TRBV12-3/TRBV12-4 TGTGCCAGCAGTAACGGACAGGAAAATTCACCCCTCCACTTT CASSNGQENSPLHF
few TRBJ1-2 TRBD1 TRBV7-9 TGTGCCAGCAGCGTACAGGGGGATGGCTACACCTTC CASSVQGDGYTF
few TRBJ2-7 TRBD1 TRBV6-1 TGTGCCAGCAGCCCTCGGGACAGGGTTACCTACGAGCAGTACTTC CASSPRDRVTYEQYF
few TRBJ2-5 . TRBV12-3/TRBV12-4 TGTGCCAGCAGTGTAGTTACGGGGTCGTTGGTAGAGACCCAGTACTTC CASSVVTGSLVETQYF
. TRBJ2-7 . TRBV9 TGTGCCAGCAGCGTAGGAGGCGGCAACTCCTACGAGCAGTACTTC CASSVGGGNSYEQYF
few TRBJ1-5 TRBD1 TRBV5-1 TGCGCCAGCAGCTGGACAGGGGCCAGCAATCAGCCCCAGCATTTT CASSWTGASNQPQHF
. TRBJ2-2 TRBD1 TRBV7-2 TGTGCCAGCAGCTTACAAGGACAGGGAGCCGGGGAGCTGTTTTTT CASSLQGQGAGELFF
few TRBJ1-6 TRBD1 TRBV6-6 TGTGCCAGCAGTTACGCGGGACAGTTTATGCATTCACCCCTCCACTTT CASSYAGQFMHSPLHF
. TRBJ2-1 . TRBV3-1 TGTGCCAGCAGCCATACCAGAGATGAGCAGTTCTTC CASSHTRDEQFF
. TRBJ2-1 . TRBV5-1 TGCGCCAGCAGCTCGGCGGAGGGTTGGGAGCAGTTCTTC CASSSAEGWEQFF
. TRBJ2-3 TRBD2 TRBV3-1 TGTGCCGTGGGACTACCGAGGAATACGCAGTATTTT CAVGLPRNTQYF
many TRBJ1-1 . TRBV10-2 TGCGCCAGCAGTGAGTGGGGGGACACTGAAGCTTTCTTT CASSEWGDTEAFF